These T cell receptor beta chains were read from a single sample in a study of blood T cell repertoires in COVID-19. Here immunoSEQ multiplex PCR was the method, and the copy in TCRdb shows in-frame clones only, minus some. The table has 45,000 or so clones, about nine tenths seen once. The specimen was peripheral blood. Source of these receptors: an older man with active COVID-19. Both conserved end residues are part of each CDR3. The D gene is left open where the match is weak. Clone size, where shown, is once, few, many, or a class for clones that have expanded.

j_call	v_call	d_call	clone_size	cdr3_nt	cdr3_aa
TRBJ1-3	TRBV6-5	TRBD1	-	TGTGCCAGCAGAACGGGACAGGGGGTAAACACCATATATTTT	CASRTGQGVNTIYF
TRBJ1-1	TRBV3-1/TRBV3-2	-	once	TGTGCCAGCAGCCCGCGAGTGAACACTGAAGCTTTCTTT	CASSPRVNTEAFF
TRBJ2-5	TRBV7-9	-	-	TGTGCCAGCAGCTTAGAGGGGGGGCGCCGTCCCAAAGAGACCCAGTACTTC	CASSLEGGRRPKETQYF
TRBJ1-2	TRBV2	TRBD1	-	TGTGCCAGCAGCGACGGACAGGGCGGAGGCTACACCTTC	CASSDGQGGGYTF
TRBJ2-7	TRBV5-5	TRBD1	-	TGTGCCAGCAGCCAACAGGGGGCTTACGAGCAGTACTTC	CASSQQGAYEQYF
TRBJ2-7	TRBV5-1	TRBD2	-	TGCGCCAGCAGCCCGACCGTTAGCGGGGGCCTAAGCTCCTACGAGCAGTACTTC	CASSPTVSGGLSSYEQYF
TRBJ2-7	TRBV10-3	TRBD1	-	TGTGCCATCAGCCTAGGGACAGGGGTTTCCTACGAGCAGTACTTC	CAISLGTGVSYEQYF
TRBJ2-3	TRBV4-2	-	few	TGTGCCAGCAGCCCCCGCGGAGGGAGCACAGATACGCAGTATTTT	CASSPRGGSTDTQYF
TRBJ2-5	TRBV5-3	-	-	TGTGCCAGAAGGACGGGGACCCAGTACTTC	CARRTGTQYF
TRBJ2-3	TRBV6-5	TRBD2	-	TGTGCCAGCAGTCCGGGACTAGCGGGCACAGATACGCAGTATTTT	CASSPGLAGTDTQYF
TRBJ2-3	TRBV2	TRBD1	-	TGTGCCAGCAGTGAAGCGCAGGGGGCGGATACGCAGTATTTT	CASSEAQGADTQYF
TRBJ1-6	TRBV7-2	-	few	TGTGCCAGCAGCTTACAGGACAGCTCGGCCCTCCACTTT	CASSLQDSSALHF
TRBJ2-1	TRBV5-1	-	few	TGCGCCAGCAGCTTGTCCGTCGGAATAAGGGGCAATGAGCAGTTCTTC	CASSLSVGIRGNEQFF
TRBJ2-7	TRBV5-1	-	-	TGCGCCAGCAGCCCGCTGGTGGCGACAGGAATCACCTACGAGCAGTACTTC	CASSPLVATGITYEQYF
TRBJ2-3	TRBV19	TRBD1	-	TGTGCCAGTAGTATAACAGGGGCTAGCACAGATACGCAGTATTTT	CASSITGASTDTQYF
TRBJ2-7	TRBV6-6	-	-	TGTGCCAGCAGTTATGGGCCGGAGCAGTACTTC	CASSYGPEQYF
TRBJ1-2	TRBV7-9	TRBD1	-	TGTGCCAGCAGCTTAGACGGAGCTAGGACAGGGGTGGGGGGCTACACCTTC	CASSLDGARTGVGGYTF
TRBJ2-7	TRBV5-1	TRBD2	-	TGCGCCAGCAGCTTGTCGGGGGGGTCCTACGAGCAGTACTTC	CASSLSGGSYEQYF
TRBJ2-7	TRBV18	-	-	TGTGCCAGCTCACCATCAGGGGTAAGCGACGAGCAGTACTTC	CASSPSGVSDEQYF
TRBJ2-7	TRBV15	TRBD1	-	TGTGCCACCAGCAGGGACAGGGCGAGGTACGAGCAGTACTTC	CATSRDRARYEQYF
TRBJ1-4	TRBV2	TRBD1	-	TGTGCCAGCAGTGGACAGGGGGCAGGAAAACTGTTTTTT	CASSGQGAGKLFF
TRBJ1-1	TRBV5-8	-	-	TGTGCCAGCAGCTTGGGGGGGCTGAGGGTAGAAGCTTTCTTT	CASSLGGLRVEAFF
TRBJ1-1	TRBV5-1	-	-	TGCGCCAGCAGCTTGGAGGGAGTCCTAATGAACACTGAAGCTTTCTTT	CASSLEGVLMNTEAFF
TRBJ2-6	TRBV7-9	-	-	TGTGCCAGCACCCTAGGGGTGGAGTCGATAATTGGCTCGTCTGGGGCCAACGTCCTGACTTTC	CASTLGVESIIGSSGANVLTF
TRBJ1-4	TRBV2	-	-	TGTGCCAGCAGTGACAGGGAGGGTGAAAAACTGTTTTTT	CASSDREGEKLFF
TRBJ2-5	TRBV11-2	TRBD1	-	TGTGCCAGCAGCCGGCCAGGGGGAGAGACCCAGTACTTC	CASSRPGGETQYF
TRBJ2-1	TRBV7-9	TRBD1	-	TGTGCCAGCAGCTTAGTCGGGACAGGGAATGATGAGCAGTTCTTC	CASSLVGTGNDEQFF
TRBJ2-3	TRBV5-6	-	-	TGTGCCAGCAGCTTGGCGCATCAGGGGGGATCCACAGATACGCAGTATTTT	CASSLAHQGGSTDTQYF
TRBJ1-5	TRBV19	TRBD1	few	TGTGCCAGTAGTACCACAGGGGCGAATCAGCCCCAGCATTTT	CASSTTGANQPQHF
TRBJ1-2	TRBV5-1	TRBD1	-	TGCGCCAGCAGCTTGGGAGGGGGCGCGGATGGTTATGGCTACACCTTC	CASSLGGGADGYGYTF
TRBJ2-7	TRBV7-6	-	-	TGTGCCAGCAGCTTATATACCCCCCGGGAGCGGAGATACTACGAGCAGTACTTC	CASSLYTPRERRYYEQYF